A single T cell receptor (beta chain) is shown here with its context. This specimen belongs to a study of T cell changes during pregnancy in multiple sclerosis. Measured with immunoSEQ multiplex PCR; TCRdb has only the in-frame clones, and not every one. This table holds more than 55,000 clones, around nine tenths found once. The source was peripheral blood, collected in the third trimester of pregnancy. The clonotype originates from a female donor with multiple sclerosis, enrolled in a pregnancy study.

CDR3 residues: CASSLAGGPAQSYNEQFF. The CDR3 region has the DNA TGTGCCAGCAGTCTAGCGGGAGGGCCTGCCCAATCTTACAATGAGCAGTTCTTC. V and J are TRBV27 and TRBJ2-1, with 12 bases matching TRBD2. V lost 5 bases to trimming and J lost 4 bases; unmatched junction nucleotides: 12. The V gene's germline CDR1 is MNHEY and CDR2 SMNVEV (reference sequence). The CDR3 sequence is 18 residues long.